What follows are 10 T cell receptor beta chains derived from one specimen sequenced in a study of T cells in Graves' hyperthyroidism and ophthalmopathy. It was RNA transcripts that yielded the amplified TCR beta CDR3 regions. In the first-round RT-PCR of the TCR CDR3, the HTBI primer set was used. Using its own MiXCR run on the multiplex PCR reads, TCRdb lists one record per CDR3 protein. The table records fewer than 650,000 distinct CDR3 sequences, about 14% of them present only once. The specimen sequenced was blood. The receptors originated from a middle-aged woman with Graves' hyperthyroidism.

This clonotype was seen a handful of times. This chain uses TRBV20-1 with TRBJ2-3; D is perhaps TRBD1 (5 bases). The CDR3 runs 15 residues. In germline, CDR1 is DFQATT, CDR2 SNEGSKA (reference sequence). Trimming took off 0 bases at V and 0 bases at J, with 10 bases between the two ends. As DNA, the CDR3 is TGCAGTGCTAGAGATGGAAGGGGAAGCACAGATACGCAGTATTTT. Translated: CSARDGRGSTDTQYF.

The rearrangement links TRBV12-3 or TRBV12-4 to TRBJ2-5, with 13 nucleotides matching TRBD2. CDR3 length: 15 amino acids. Unmatched junction bases numbered 5, after V lost 5 bases and J lost 5 bases. In DNA form, the CDR3 reads TGTGCCAGCAGTCCGGGACTAGCGGGAACCGAGACCCAGTACTTC. The encoded protein is CASSPGLAGTETQYF.

This rearrangement joins TRBV10-1 to TRBJ2-3; no reliable D call. The CDR3 is made up of 13 amino acids. Germline V CDR1 and CDR2: WNHNN, SYGVQD (reference sequence). The V gene lost 3 bases and the J gene lost 5 bases, with 9 bases spanning the gap. CDR3 DNA sequence: TGCGCCAGCAGTGACGGCGGCCTAGATACGCAGTATTTT. Translation gives CASSDGGLDTQYF.

This clonotype was seen ten or more times. This chain links TRBV20-1 with TRBJ2-5; 13 nucleotides agree with TRBD2. V shed 7 bases and J 5 bases; nucleotides not matched to a gene: 4. CDR1 DFQATT and CDR2 SNEGSKA come from the germline V gene (reference sequence). The CDR3 is made up of 13 amino acids. CDR3 residues: CSVGLAGVETQYF. In nucleotides, the CDR3 is TGCAGTGTCGGACTAGCGGGAGTGGAGACCCAGTACTTC.

Many counts were recorded for this clonotype. This sequence joins TRBV12-3 or TRBV12-4 and TRBJ2-5, with 10 bases fitting TRBD2. The CDR3 is 14 amino acids. The trim removed 5 bases at V and 5 bases at J, leaving 5 bases unmatched. This CDR3 reads CASSPAGGRETQYF. The CDR3 DNA reads as TGTGCCAGCAGTCCAGCGGGAGGGAGGGAGACCCAGTACTTC.

The rearrangement links TRBV6-1 to TRBJ2-1, with TRBD2 identical over 9 bases. Germline CDR1 is MNHNS and CDR2 is SASEGT. V dropped 6 bases and J dropped 0; count of bases not matched to a gene: 3. The CDR3 is made up of 15 amino acids. CDR3 sequence (DNA): TGTGCCAGCAGGAATAGCGGGAGCTCCTACAATGAGCAGTTCTTC. This encodes CASRNSGSSYNEQFF.

This clonotype showed up many times. The rearrangement links TRBV15 to TRBJ2-1; tentatively, D is TRBD2 (6 bases). CDR1 is LNHNV and CDR2 is YYDKDF in the germline V gene (reference sequence). Trimming shortened V by 1 base and J by 8 bases, and 15 bases separated the two germline ends. The CDR3 loop spans 15 amino acids. The CDR3 nucleotides are TGTGCCACCAGCAGAGGGGACGGTGGAGGGTATGAGCAGTTCTTC. Translation: CATSRGDGGGYEQFF.

This clonotype has just a few counts. V is TRBV19 and J is TRBJ2-3, with unresolved D. V shed 5 bases and J shed 4 bases, with 10 bases lying between them. Germline values: CDR1 LNHDA, CDR2 SQIVND (reference sequence). The CDR3 is 13 residues long. The CDR3 spells CASSPAPADTQYF. CDR3 coding DNA: TGTGCCAGTAGTCCCGCCCCGGCAGATACGCAGTATTTT.

This chain links TRBV28 with TRBJ1-2; D remains ambiguous. CDR3 length: 12 amino acids. Germline lookup yields CDR1 MDHEN and CDR2 SYDVKM. The germline V and J ends were trimmed by 3 bases and 7 bases, with 9 bases remaining between them. CDR3 in DNA: TGTGCCAGCAGTTTCGGGGTGACTGGCTACACCTTC. Encoded protein: CASSFGVTGYTF.

The genes are TRBV20-1 and TRBJ1-2, with D perhaps TRBD1 (6 bases). Between the trimmed V and J ends, which lost 5 bases and 4 bases, there was a span of 14 bases. The germline CDR1 and CDR2 sequences are DFQATT and SNEGSKA (reference sequence). The CDR3 runs to 13 residues. CDR3 DNA sequence: TGCAGTGCTCGGGAAGGACAGACCTATGGCTACACCTTC. Protein: CSAREGQTYGYTF.